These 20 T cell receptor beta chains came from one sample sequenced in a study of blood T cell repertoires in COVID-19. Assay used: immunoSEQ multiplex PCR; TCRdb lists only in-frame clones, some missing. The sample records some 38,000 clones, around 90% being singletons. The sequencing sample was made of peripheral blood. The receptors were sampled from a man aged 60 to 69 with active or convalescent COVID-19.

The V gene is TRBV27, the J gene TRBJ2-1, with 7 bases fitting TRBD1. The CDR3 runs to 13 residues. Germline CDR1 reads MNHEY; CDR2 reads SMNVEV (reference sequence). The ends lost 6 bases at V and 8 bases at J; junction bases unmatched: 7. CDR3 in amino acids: CASRLLGTDEQFF. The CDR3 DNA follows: TGTGCCAGCAGACTGCTTGGGACAGATGAGCAGTTCTTC.

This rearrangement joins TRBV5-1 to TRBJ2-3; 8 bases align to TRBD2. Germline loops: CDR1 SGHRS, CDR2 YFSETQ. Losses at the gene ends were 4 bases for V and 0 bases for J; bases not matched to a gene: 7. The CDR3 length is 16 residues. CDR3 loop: CASSKTSGPSTDTQYF. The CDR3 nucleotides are TGCGCCAGCAGCAAAACTAGCGGACCTAGCACAGATACGCAGTATTTT.

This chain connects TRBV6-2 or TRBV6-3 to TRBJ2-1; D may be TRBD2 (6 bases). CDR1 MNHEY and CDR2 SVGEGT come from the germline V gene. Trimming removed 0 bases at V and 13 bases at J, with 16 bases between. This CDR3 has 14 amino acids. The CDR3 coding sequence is TGTGCCAGCAGTTACTCAGGAGGGGAGAGGCGACAGTTCTTC. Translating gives CASSYSGGERRQFF.

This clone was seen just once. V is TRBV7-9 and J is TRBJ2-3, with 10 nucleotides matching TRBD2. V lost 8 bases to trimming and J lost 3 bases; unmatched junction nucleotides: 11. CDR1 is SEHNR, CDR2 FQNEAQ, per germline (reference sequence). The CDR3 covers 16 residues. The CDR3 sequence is CASGTFSSGSTDTQYF. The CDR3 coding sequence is TGTGCCAGCGGAACATTCTCTAGCGGGAGTACAGATACGCAGTATTTT.

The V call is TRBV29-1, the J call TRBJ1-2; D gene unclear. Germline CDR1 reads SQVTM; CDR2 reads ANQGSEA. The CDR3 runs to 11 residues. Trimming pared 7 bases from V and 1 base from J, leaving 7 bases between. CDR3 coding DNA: TGCAGCGGAACTTTTAACTATGGCTACACCTTC. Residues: CSGTFNYGYTF. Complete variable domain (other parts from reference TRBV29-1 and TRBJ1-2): SAVISQKPSRDICQRGTSLTIQCQVDSQVTMMFWYRQQPGQSLTLIATANQGSEATYESGFVIDKFPISRPNLTFSTLTVSNMSPEDSSIYLCSGTFNYGYTFGSGTRLTVV.

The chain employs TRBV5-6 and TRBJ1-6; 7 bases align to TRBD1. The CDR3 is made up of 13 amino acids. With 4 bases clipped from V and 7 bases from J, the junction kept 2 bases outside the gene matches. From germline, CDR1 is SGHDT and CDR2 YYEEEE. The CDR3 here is CASSQQGNSPLHF. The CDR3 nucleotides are TGTGCCAGCAGCCAACAGGGGAATTCACCCCTCCACTTT.

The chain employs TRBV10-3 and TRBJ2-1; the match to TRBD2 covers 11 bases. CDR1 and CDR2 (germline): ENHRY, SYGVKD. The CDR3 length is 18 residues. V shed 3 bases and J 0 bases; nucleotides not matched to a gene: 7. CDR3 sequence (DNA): TGTGCCATCAGTGAAATCACTAGCGGGAGAAACTCCTACAATGAGCAGTTCTTC. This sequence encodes CAISEITSGRNSYNEQFF.

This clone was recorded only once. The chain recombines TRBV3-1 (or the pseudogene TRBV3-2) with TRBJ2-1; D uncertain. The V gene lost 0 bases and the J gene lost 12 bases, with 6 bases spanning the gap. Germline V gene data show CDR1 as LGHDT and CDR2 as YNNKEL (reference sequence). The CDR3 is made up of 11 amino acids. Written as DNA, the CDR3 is TGTGCCAGCAGCCAAGATAGTCGGCAGTTCTTC. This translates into CASSQDSRQFF.

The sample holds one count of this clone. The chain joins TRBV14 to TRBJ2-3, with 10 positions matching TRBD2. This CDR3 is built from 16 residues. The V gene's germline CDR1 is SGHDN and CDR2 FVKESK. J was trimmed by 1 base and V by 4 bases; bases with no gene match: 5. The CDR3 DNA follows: TGTGCCAGCAGCCCCTGGACTAGCGGCCGCACAGATACGCAGTATTTT. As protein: CASSPWTSGRTDTQYF.

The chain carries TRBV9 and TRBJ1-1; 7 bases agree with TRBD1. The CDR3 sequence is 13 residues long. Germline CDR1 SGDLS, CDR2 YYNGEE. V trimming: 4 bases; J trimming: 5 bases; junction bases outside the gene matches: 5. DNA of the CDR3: TGTGCCAGCAGCACAGGGGTCGGGACTGAAGCTTTCTTT. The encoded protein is CASSTGVGTEAFF.

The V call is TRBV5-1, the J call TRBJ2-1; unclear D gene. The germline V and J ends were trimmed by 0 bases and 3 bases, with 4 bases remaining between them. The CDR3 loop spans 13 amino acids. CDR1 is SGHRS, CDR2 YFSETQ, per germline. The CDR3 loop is CASSLANYNEQFF. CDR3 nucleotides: TGCGCCAGCAGCTTGGCAAACTACAATGAGCAGTTCTTC.

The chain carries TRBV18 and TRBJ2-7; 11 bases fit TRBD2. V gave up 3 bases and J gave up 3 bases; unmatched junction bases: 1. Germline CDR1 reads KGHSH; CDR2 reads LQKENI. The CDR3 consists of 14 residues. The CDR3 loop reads CASSPGTSGYEQYF. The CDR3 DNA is TGTGCCAGCTCACCCGGGACTAGCGGCTACGAGCAGTACTTC. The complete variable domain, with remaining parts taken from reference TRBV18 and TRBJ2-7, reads NAGVMQNPRHLVRRRGQEARLRCSPMKGHSHVYWYRQLPEEGLKFMVYLQKENIIDESGMPKERFSAEFPKEGPSILRIQQVVRGDSAAYFCASSPGTSGYEQYFGPGTRLTVT.

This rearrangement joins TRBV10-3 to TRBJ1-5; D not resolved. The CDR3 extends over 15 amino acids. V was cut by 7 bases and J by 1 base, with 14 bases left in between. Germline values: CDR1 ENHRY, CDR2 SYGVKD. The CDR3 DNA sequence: TGTGCCATCATACCGACCCAGAGGAGCAATCAGCCCCAGCATTTT. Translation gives CAIIPTQRSNQPQHF.

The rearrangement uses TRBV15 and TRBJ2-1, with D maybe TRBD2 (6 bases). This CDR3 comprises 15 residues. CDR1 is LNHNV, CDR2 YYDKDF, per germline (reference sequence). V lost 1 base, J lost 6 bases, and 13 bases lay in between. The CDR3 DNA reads TGTGCCACCAGCAGAGGCATAGGGACTGGCAATGAGCAGTTCTTC. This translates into CATSRGIGTGNEQFF.

The CDR3 DNA follows: TGTGCCAGCACATCAAGCGGGAGTACCGGGGAGCTGTTTTTT. It codes for CASTSSGSTGELFF. V is TRBV6-6 and J is TRBJ2-2, with TRBD2 matching 8 bases. CDR3 size: 14 residues. Trimming took 7 bases from V and 5 from J; bases not matched to a gene: 6. Germline V lookup: CDR1 MNHNY, CDR2 SVGAGI (reference sequence).

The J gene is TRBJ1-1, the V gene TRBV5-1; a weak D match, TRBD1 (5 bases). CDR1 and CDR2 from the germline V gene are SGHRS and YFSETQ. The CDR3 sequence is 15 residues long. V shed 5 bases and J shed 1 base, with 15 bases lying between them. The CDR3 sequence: CASREGQGWNTEAFF. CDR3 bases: TGCGCCAGCAGGGAGGGGCAGGGTTGGAACACTGAAGCTTTCTTT.

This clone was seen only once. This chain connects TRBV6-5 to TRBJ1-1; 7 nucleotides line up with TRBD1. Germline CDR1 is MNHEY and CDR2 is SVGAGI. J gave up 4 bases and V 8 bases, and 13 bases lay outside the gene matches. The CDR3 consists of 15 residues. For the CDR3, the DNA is TGTGCCAGCCACAGGGGTGTTGGAGAAAGCACTGAAGCTTTCTTT. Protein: CASHRGVGESTEAFF.

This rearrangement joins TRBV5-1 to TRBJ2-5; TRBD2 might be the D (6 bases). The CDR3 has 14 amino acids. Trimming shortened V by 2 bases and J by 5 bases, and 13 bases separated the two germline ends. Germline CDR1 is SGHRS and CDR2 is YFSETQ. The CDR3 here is CASSLSGGPETQYF. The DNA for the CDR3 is TGCGCCAGCAGCTTAAGCGGAGGGCCCGAGACCCAGTACTTC.

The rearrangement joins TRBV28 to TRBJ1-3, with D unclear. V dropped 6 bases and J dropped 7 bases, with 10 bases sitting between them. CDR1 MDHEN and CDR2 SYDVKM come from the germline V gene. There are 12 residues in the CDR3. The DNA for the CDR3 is TGTGCCAGCAGGTCCCCCCGGAACACCATATATTTT. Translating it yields CASRSPRNTIYF.

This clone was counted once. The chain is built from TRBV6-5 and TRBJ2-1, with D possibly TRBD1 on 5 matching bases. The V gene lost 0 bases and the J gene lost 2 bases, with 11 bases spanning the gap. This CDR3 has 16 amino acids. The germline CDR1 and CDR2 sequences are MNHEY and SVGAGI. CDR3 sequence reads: CASSYSTASTYNEQFF. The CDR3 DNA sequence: TGTGCCAGCAGTTACTCGACAGCATCGACCTACAATGAGCAGTTCTTC.